This T cell receptor (beta chain) was found in a study of cytomegalovirus exposure and HLA in healthy donors. Researchers ran the PCR with 60 Vbeta and 13 Jbeta primers. Method: immunoSEQ multiplex PCR; TCRdb's copy keeps in-frame clones and lacks some. The sample lists roughly 140,000 clones; about 79% were seen once. The CDR3 covers 15 residues. Germline V gene sequence: CDR1 MNHNS, CDR2 SASEGT. V lost 1 base and J lost 2; bases outside the gene matches: 5. This clonotype was sampled from a male donor in good health and CMV-seronegative. This chain joins TRBV6-1 and TRBJ2-7, with TRBD1 identical over 7 bases. Sequenced sample: PBMCs. The CDR3 DNA sequence: TGTGCCAGCAGTGAAGGAGGGGGCCTTACCTACGAGCAGTACTTC. It codes for CASSEGGGLTYEQYF.